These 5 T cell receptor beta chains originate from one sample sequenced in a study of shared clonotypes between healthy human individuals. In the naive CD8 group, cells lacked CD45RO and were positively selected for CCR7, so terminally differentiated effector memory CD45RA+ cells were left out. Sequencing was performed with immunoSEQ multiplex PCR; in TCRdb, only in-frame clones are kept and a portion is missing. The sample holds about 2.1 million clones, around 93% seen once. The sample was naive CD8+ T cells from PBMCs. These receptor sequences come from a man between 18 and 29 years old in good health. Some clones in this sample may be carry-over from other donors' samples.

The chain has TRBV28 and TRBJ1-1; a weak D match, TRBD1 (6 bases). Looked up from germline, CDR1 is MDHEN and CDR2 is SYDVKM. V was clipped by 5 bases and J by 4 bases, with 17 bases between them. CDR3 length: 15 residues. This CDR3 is CASSQYRDRGTEAFF. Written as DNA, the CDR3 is TGTGCCAGCAGTCAGTACAGGGATAGGGGCACTGAAGCTTTCTTT.

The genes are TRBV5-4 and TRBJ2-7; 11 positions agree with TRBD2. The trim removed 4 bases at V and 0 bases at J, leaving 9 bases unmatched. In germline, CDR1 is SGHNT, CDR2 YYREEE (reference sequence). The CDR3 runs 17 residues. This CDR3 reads CASSPGLAGLSSYEQYF. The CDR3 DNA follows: TGTGCCAGCAGCCCCGGACTAGCGGGTTTAAGCTCCTACGAGCAGTACTTC.

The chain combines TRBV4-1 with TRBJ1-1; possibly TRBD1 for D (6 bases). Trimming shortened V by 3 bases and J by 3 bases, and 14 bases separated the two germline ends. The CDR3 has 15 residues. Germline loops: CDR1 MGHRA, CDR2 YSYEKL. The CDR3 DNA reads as TGCGCCAGCAGCCACACCGGGACAAGGGACACTGAAGCTTTCTTT. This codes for CASSHTGTRDTEAFF.

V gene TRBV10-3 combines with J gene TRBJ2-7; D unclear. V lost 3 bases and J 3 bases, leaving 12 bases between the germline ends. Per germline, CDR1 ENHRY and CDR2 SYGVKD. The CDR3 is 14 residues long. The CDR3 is CAISELGMGYEQYF. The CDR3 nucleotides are TGTGCCATCAGTGAACTGGGTATGGGCTACGAGCAGTACTTC.

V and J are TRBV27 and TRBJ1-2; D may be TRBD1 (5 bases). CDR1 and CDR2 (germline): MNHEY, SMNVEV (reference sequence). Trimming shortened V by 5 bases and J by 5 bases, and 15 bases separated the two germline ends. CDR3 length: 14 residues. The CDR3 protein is CASSIGVAGYGYTF. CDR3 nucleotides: TGTGCCAGCAGTATAGGGGTGGCGGGATATGGCTACACCTTC.